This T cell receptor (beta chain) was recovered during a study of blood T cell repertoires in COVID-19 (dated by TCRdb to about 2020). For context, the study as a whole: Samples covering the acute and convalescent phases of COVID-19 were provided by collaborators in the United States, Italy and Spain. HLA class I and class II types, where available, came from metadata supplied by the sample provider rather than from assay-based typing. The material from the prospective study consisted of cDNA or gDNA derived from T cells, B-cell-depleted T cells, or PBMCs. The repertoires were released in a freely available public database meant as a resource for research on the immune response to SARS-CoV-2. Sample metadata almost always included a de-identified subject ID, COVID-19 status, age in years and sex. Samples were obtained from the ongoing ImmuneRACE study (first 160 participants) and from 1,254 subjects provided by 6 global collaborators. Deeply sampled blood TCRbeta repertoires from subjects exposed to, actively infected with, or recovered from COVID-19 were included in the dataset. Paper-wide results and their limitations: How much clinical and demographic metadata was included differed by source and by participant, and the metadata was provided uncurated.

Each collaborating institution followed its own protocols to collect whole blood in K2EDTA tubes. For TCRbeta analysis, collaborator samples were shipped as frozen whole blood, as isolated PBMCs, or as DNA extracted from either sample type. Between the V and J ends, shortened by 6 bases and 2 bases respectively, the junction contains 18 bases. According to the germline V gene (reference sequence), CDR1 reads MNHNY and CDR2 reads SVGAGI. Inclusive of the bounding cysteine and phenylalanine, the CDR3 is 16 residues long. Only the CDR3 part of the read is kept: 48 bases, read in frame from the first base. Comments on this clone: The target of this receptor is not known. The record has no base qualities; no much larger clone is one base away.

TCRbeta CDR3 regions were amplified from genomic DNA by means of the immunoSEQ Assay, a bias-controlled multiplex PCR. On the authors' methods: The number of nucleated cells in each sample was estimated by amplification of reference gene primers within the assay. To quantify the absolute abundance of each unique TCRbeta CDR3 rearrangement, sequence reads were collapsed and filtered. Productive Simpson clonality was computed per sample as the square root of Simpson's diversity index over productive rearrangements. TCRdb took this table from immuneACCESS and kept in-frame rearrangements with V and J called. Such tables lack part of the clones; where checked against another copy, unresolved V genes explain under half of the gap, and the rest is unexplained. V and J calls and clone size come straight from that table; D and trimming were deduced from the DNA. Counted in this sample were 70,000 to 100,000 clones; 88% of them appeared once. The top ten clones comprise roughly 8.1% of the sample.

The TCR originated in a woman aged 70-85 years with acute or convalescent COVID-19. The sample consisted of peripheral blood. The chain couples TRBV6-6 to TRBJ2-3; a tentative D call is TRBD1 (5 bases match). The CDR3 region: CASSPPGQGHTDTQYF. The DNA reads TGTGCCAGCAGCCCCCCGGGCCAAGGACACACAGATACGCAGTATTTT.